One and the same sample provided the 9 T cell receptor beta chains below, sequenced in a study of T cell changes during pregnancy in multiple sclerosis. Repertoires were generated with immunoSEQ multiplex PCR, while TCRdb's copy carries only in-frame clones and drops some. This repertoire shows about 57,000 clones, 85% to 95% found once; its top ten account for around 0.76%. Material: CD4+ T cells from peripheral blood mononuclear cells, obtained in the third trimester of pregnancy. The origin of the receptors is a female donor with multiple sclerosis, enrolled in a pregnancy study.

V is TRBV7-9 and J is TRBJ2-1; D possibly corresponds to TRBD1 (5 bases). From germline, CDR1 is SEHNR and CDR2 FQNEAQ (reference sequence). V was pared by 2 bases and J by 7 bases, with 12 bases between. The CDR3 extends over 14 amino acids. Here the CDR3 reads CASSLSTVQNEQFF. In DNA, the CDR3 is TGTGCCAGCAGCTTATCGACAGTACAGAATGAGCAGTTCTTC.

V and J are TRBV5-4 and TRBJ1-1; weak D call: TRBD1 (6 bases). Trimming removed 3 bases from V and 1 base from J, with 7 bases in between. This CDR3 is built from 13 residues. Germline V gives CDR1 SGHNT, CDR2 YYREEE (reference sequence). The CDR3 bases are TGTGCCAGCAGCTCCAGGGGGAACACTGAAGCTTTCTTT. Protein sequence: CASSSRGNTEAFF.

The V and J genes are TRBV5-1 and TRBJ2-2, with a tentative D call TRBD2 (6 bases). The V gene lost 0 bases and the J gene lost 10 bases, with 16 bases spanning the gap. The CDR3 has 15 amino acids. The germline CDR1 and CDR2 sequences are SGHRS and YFSETQ. CDR3: CASSLVPGVRTELFF. The CDR3 DNA sequence: TGCGCCAGCAGCTTGGTTCCGGGGGTGCGAACGGAGCTGTTTTTT.

CDR3 in DNA: TGTGCCAGCAGTTTATACTTGAACACTGAAGCTTTCTTT. It specifies CASSLYLNTEAFF. The chain uses TRBV28 and TRBJ1-1; D unresolved. The CDR3 runs 13 residues. In germline, CDR1 is MDHEN, CDR2 SYDVKM. V shed 1 base and J shed 0 bases, with 3 bases lying between them.

J is TRBJ1-6 and V is TRBV7-8, with 9 bases lining up with TRBD1. Germline CDR1 is SGHVS and CDR2 is FQNEAQ. Trimming at V came to 4 bases and at J to 9 bases, leaving 4 bases not matched to a gene. This CDR3 region has 14 residues. This CDR3 is CASSWDRVISPLHF. CDR3 nucleotides: TGTGCCAGCAGCTGGGACAGGGTAATTTCACCCCTCCACTTT.

The chain uses TRBV7-2 and TRBJ2-7; 7 nucleotides agree with TRBD1. V trimming: 5 bases; J trimming: 4 bases; junction bases outside the gene matches: 11. The CDR3 totals 15 residues. From germline, CDR1 is SGHTA and CDR2 FQGNSA. CDR3 region: CASSLPDRAGYEQYF. CDR3 nucleotides: TGTGCCAGCAGCCTACCCGACAGGGCTGGTTACGAGCAGTACTTC.

The chain links TRBV5-6 to TRBJ1-2; the match to TRBD1 covers 10 bases. The CDR3 contains 15 residues. The germline gives CDR1 SGHDT, CDR2 YYEEEE. J gave up 2 bases and V 6 bases, and 7 bases lay outside the gene matches. Written as DNA, the CDR3 is TGTGCCAGCACCCTTGGGGGACAGGGGAACTATGGCTACACCTTC. As protein: CASTLGGQGNYGYTF.

The chain joins TRBV6-5 to TRBJ1-2; D possibly corresponds to TRBD1 (6 bases). Germline CDR1 and CDR2: MNHEY and SVGAGI. The CDR3 loop spans 16 amino acids. V gave up 4 bases and J gave up 6 bases, with 21 bases separating them. CDR3 sequence: CASSSLLLGTIHGYTF. In DNA form, the CDR3 reads TGTGCCAGCAGTTCCCTCCTACTCGGGACAATCCATGGCTACACCTTC.

This chain connects TRBV4-2 to TRBJ1-1; D ambiguous. This CDR3 spans 14 amino acids. V shed 0 bases and J shed 6 bases, with 11 bases lying between them. The germline V gene has CDR1 LGHNA and CDR2 YNFKEQ. The CDR3 nucleotides read TGTGCCAGCAGCCAAGACCGGGTATGGGCTGAAGCTTTCTTT. It specifies CASSQDRVWAEAFF.